One TCR beta chain is described in this entry. Its antigen specificity is not known. No per-base quality is available; no much larger clone lies one base away. This sample was taken from a study of shared clonotypes between healthy human individuals (dated by TCRdb to the early 2020s). Regarding the study in general: The cohort included a few men and a couple of women between 18 and 49 years of age. To estimate repertoire size and how much clonotypes are shared between individuals, the study performed deep sequencing of blood TCR repertoires from a handful of healthy adults. For each donor, CD4 naive and CD4 memory were each run on three plates, CD8 naive on two plates, and CD8 memory on one plate. Libraries were prepared and TCR repertoires were sequenced by different laboratories using diverse techniques, in order to increase sequencing depth and limit assay-specific biases. Leukapheresis yielded between about 0.85 and 9.5 billion PBMCs per donor. Study-wide findings and limitations: Estimated clonotype richness was generally larger for naive than for memory subsets. Only blood was sampled, and tissue TCR repertoires likely differ from those in blood. Compared with non-shared clonotypes, the clonotypes found in all four sorted-subset donors had higher generation probabilities. When a few donors were compared, the shared fraction of clonotypes was roughly 4.8% for naive CD4, less than 4% for naive CD8, 2.3% for memory CD4, and 0.35% to 0.4% for memory CD8. Pairwise subsampling indicated that sequencing depth was expected to affect the degree of clonotype sharing among donors. Incomplete sequencing was indicated by rarefaction of sorted-subset datasets, despite the large sequencing depth. Because the study included only a small number of donors, the genetic and exposure-history diversity represented was limited.

TCR CDR3 regions were amplified from genomic DNA by multiplex PCR using the deep immunoSEQ assay. Extracted genomic DNA from each cell subset was distributed evenly across all wells of several immunoSEQ 96-well plates, and each plate was treated as a replicate. For sorted subsets, 150 to 250 ng genomic DNA, equal to some 28,000 T cell genomes, was loaded into each replicate PCR. The purified libraries were quantified using a Qubit 3.0 fluorometer, sized with a Bioanalyzer 2100, and then quantified again using the KAPA Library Quantification kit. Every immunoSEQ 96-well plate was sequenced on a separate single-read 150-cycle Illumina NextSeq 550 flow cell. The study's own analysis went as follows. Because only junctional sequences without quality scores were contained in the immunoSEQ output, filtering matching that applied to full-length reads could not be performed. Sequences were annotated with PyIR, a Python wrapper for IgBLAST v1.9, using IMGT germline references to assign V/J genes and CDR3. Reads were filtered out if the reads had weak V/J assignments (E-value above 1e-6), no CDR3, stop codons, out-of-frame junctions, or ambiguous translated residues. V3J clonotypes were defined by identical inferred V gene, J gene, and CDR3 amino acid sequence. To compute the percentage overlap between repertoires, the number of shared unique clonotypes was divided by the size of the smaller repertoire. Three approaches were used to assess repertoire richness: RTK rarefaction, the Chao1 estimator, and Recon v2.1 estimates of unobserved clonotypes. For all TCRbeta clonotypes obtained by the gDNA method from several donors, generation probabilities were computed with OLGA. TCRdb obtained this table from immuneACCESS and retained in-frame rearrangements with V and J assigned. These tables miss some clones; where compared with another copy, unresolved V genes account for less than half of the shortfall, and the remainder is unexplained. V, J and clone size reflect that table, while D and trimming were determined from the DNA. The table for this sample lists about 2 million clones; roughly 95% of them were counted only once. The ten largest account for more than 0.95% of the sample.

V is cut back by 4 bases and J by 0 bases, with 7 bases in the junction unmatched. Its CDR3 holds 17 amino acids, cysteine through phenylalanine. Only the CDR3 region is kept as DNA, spanning 51 bases read in frame from base 1. Based on the germline V gene (reference sequence), the CDR1 and CDR2 sequences are PRHDT and FYEKMQ. CD8 naive samples were CD45RO-negative cells positively selected for CCR7, giving a CD45RA+CCR7+ population that excluded TemRA cells. The donors were healthy, HIV-negative adults with no recently reported acute infections or vaccinations. Only Caucasian adults living in Nashville, Tennessee, USA were represented among the donors. Blood was collected by leukapheresis, and PBMCs were isolated by Ficoll-Histopaque density gradient centrifugation and then cryopreserved in liquid nitrogen vapor phase. Analytical flow cytometry was used to check the purity and quantity of every magnetically sorted T cell population. Each sorted fraction had its genomic DNA isolated and then quantified by UV absorbance on a Nanodrop 2000c.

Source material: naive CD8+ T cells sorted from blood. Read against the paper, the sample's cell subset or site label means: CD45RA+CCR7+. The chain links TRBV13 with TRBJ2-3, with 10 bases in between that match TRBD2. This TCR was recovered from a man younger than 35 in good health. The CDR3 region reads CASSWTSGLGSTDTQYF. In nucleotide form, the sequence is TGTGCCAGCAGCTGGACTAGCGGTCTAGGAAGCACAGATACGCAGTATTTT. The full variable domain, completed from the reference TRBV13 and TRBJ2-3 proteins outside the CDR3, reads AAGVIQSPRHLIKEKRETATLKCYPIPRHDTVYWYQQGPGQDPQFLISFYEKMQSDKGSIPDRFSAQQFSDYHSELNMSSLELGDSALYFCASSWTSGLGSTDTQYFGPGTRLTVL.